Shown below are 29 T cell receptor beta chains from a single sample sequenced in a study of T-cell reconstitution after alpha-beta-depleted transplantation in children. As it was prepared, the TCRbeta library received unique molecular identifiers. TCRdb recomputed calls from the PCR reads with MiXCR, one row per CDR3 protein. The table has some 500,000 distinct CDR3 sequences, around 18% seen once. The sequenced sample was PBMCs from the stem cell graft donor, obtained from the stem cell graft. These receptors were obtained from a human donor who donated a stem cell graft to a child with acute lymphoblastic leukemia.

The CDR3, as DNA: TGTGCCAGCAGAGGCACCACAGCCAAAAACATTCAGTACTTC. As protein: CASRGTTAKNIQYF. The chain joins TRBV11-2 to TRBJ2-4; D not certain. The CDR3 totals 14 residues. V was trimmed by 6 bases and J by 0 bases, leaving 9 bases between them. Germline CDR1 reads SGHAT; CDR2 reads FQNNGV. The full variable domain, with the rest looked up from reference TRBV11-2 and TRBJ2-4, is EAGVAQSPRYKIIEKRQSVAFWCNPISGHATLYWYQQILGQGPKLLIQFQNNGVVDDSQLPKDRFSAERLKGVDSTLKIQPAKLEDSAVYLCASRGTTAKNIQYFGAGTRLSVL.

This clonotype was found a few times. The chain uses TRBV3-1 and TRBJ2-3, with D tentatively TRBD2 (6 bases). The V gene's germline CDR1 is LGHDT and CDR2 YNNKEL (reference sequence). The V end lost 1 base, the J end lost 6 bases, and 11 bases lay between the germline ends. The CDR3 extends over 14 amino acids. CDR3 DNA: TGTGCCAGCAGCCAAGCCGGGAGATCGGATACGCAGTATTTT. This codes for CASSQAGRSDTQYF.

J is TRBJ2-7 and V is TRBV27; 8 bases map to TRBD1. This CDR3 has 13 residues. Trimming cost V 4 bases and J 5 bases; bases outside gene matches: 4. Germline values: CDR1 MNHEY, CDR2 SMNVEV (reference sequence). CDR3 loop: CASSSTGVHEQYF. DNA of the CDR3: TGTGCCAGCAGTTCGACAGGGGTACACGAGCAGTACTTC.

The V call is TRBV20-1, the J call TRBJ2-1; weak D call: TRBD1 (6 bases). The CDR3 consists of 15 residues. The V end lost 4 bases, the J end lost 2 bases, and 15 bases lay between the germline ends. Germline V CDR1 and CDR2: DFQATT, SNEGSKA (reference sequence). CDR3 bases: TGCAGTGCTACGGTCGACAGGTCCCCCTACAATGAGCAGTTCTTC. As protein: CSATVDRSPYNEQFF.

Only a few counts were recorded for this clonotype. The chain is built from TRBV28 and TRBJ2-3, with a tentative D call TRBD2 (5 bases). CDR3 length: 14 amino acids. V lost 3 bases and J 4 bases, leaving 11 bases between the germline ends. Per germline, CDR1 MDHEN and CDR2 SYDVKM. The CDR3 DNA follows: TGTGCCAGCAGTTTTAACGGGATCGCAGATACGCAGTATTTT. This gives the protein CASSFNGIADTQYF.

The chain uses TRBV4-1 and TRBJ1-1, with a weak D call TRBD1 (5 bases). Deletions cut 4 bases from V and 0 bases from J, with 15 bases between. From germline, CDR1 is MGHRA and CDR2 YSYEKL. The CDR3 contains 16 residues. CDR3 nucleotides: TGCGCCAGCAGCCGGCTAGGGGAGGGATTGAACACTGAAGCTTTCTTT. This codes for CASSRLGEGLNTEAFF.

This clonotype has a handful of counts. The chain has TRBV24-1 and TRBJ2-1; D is possibly TRBD1 or TRBD2 (5 bases each). The CDR3 is made up of 15 amino acids. Germline CDR1 reads KGHDR; CDR2 reads SFDVKD. The V and J ends lost 4 bases and 10 bases respectively, with 19 bases between them. CDR3 DNA: TGTGCCACCAGTGACCCCGGGGCCAAGATCGAGGAGCAGTTCTTC. It translates to CATSDPGAKIEEQFF.

This clonotype was seen a few times. The chain has TRBV6-1 and TRBJ2-7; D is unclear. The ends were cut back, 8 bases at V and 1 base at J, with 12 bases in the middle. The germline CDR1 and CDR2 sequences are MNHNS and SASEGT. The CDR3 covers 13 residues. This CDR3 is CASLDDLSYEQYF. The CDR3 nucleotides read TGTGCCAGCTTGGACGACCTTTCCTACGAGCAGTACTTC.

This clonotype has just a few counts. V is TRBV7-9 and J is TRBJ2-1, with D possibly being TRBD2 (8 bases). Looked up from germline, CDR1 is SEHNR and CDR2 is FQNEAQ (reference sequence). V was cut by 5 bases and J by 9 bases, with 20 bases left in between. The CDR3 has 15 amino acids. The CDR3 loop reads CASSQQGREDGEQFF. For the CDR3, the DNA is TGTGCCAGCAGCCAACAGGGGCGGGAGGATGGTGAGCAGTTCTTC.

This clonotype was seen more than once but under ten times. The rearrangement uses TRBV11-2 and TRBJ2-7, with D possibly being TRBD2 (5 bases). The CDR3 runs to 16 residues. V dropped 4 bases and J dropped 1 base, with 17 bases sitting between them. Germline lookup yields CDR1 SGHAT and CDR2 FQNNGV. The CDR3 DNA sequence: TGTGCCAGCAGCTCGGGGTGGGGAGAACAGTCCTACGAGCAGTACTTC. Protein sequence: CASSSGWGEQSYEQYF.

The chain uses TRBV18 and TRBJ2-3, with 10 bases matching TRBD1. In germline, CDR1 is KGHSH, CDR2 LQKENI. J gave up 5 bases and V 6 bases, and 8 bases lay outside the gene matches. The CDR3 runs to 15 residues. CDR3 residues: CASSHGQGGLDTQYF. The CDR3 DNA is TGTGCCAGCTCCCACGGACAGGGGGGATTAGATACGCAGTATTTT.

This clonotype turned up a few times. The chain recombines TRBV20-1 with TRBJ2-1; D is perhaps TRBD1 or TRBD2 (5 bases each). Trimming pared 6 bases from V and 4 bases from J, leaving 25 bases between. CDR1 is DFQATT and CDR2 is SNEGSKA in the germline V gene (reference sequence). The CDR3 extends over 17 amino acids. DNA of the CDR3: TGCAGTGCCGTAACCACTCGGAGGACGTGGGGGTACAATGAGCAGTTCTTC. Its translation is CSAVTTRRTWGYNEQFF.

This clonotype was seen a handful of times. The chain combines TRBV7-9 with TRBJ2-2; D not resolved. Germline V CDR1 and CDR2: SEHNR, FQNEAQ (reference sequence). Trimming shortened V by 2 bases and J by 7 bases, and 8 bases separated the two germline ends. This CDR3 region has 13 residues. As DNA, the CDR3 is TGTGCCAGCAGCTTACCCAACCTCGGGGAGCTGTTTTTT. It is translated as CASSLPNLGELFF.

The chain has TRBV28 and TRBJ2-3, with D hard to call. The germline CDR1 and CDR2 sequences are MDHEN and SYDVKM. V was shortened by 3 bases and J by 1 base, with 11 bases between the two germline ends. The length of the CDR3 is 15 residues. The CDR3 DNA sequence: TGTGCCAGCAGTTTTTCCGGGTTCGGCACAGATACGCAGTATTTT. Translated, it gives CASSFSGFGTDTQYF.

V is TRBV2 and J is TRBJ2-7; D possibly uses TRBD1 or TRBD2 (5 bases each). Germline assignment: CDR1 SNHLY and CDR2 FYNNEI. The CDR3 length is 13 residues. V was pared by 6 bases and J by 2 bases, with 11 bases between. The CDR3 region is CASRSGRPYEQYF. The CDR3 DNA reads as TGTGCCAGCAGATCGGGGCGCCCCTACGAGCAGTACTTC.

This clonotype was recorded a few times. This chain connects TRBV7-9 to TRBJ2-7; D is possibly TRBD1 or TRBD2 (5 bases each). Germline V gene lookup returns CDR1 SEHNR and CDR2 FQNEAQ (reference sequence). Between the trimmed V and J ends, which lost 3 bases and 0 bases, there was a span of 9 bases. CDR3 length equals 14 residues. This CDR3 reads CASSFRDASYEQYF. As DNA, the CDR3 is TGTGCCAGCAGCTTCCGGGACGCCTCCTACGAGCAGTACTTC.

This clonotype came up a few times. The chain has TRBV27 and TRBJ2-3; 9 bases map to TRBD2. In germline, CDR1 is MNHEY, CDR2 SMNVEV (reference sequence). Unmatched junction bases numbered 16, after V lost 4 bases and J lost 2 bases. This CDR3 contains 19 residues. CDR3 sequence reads: CASSSYSGRGGWNTDTQYF. The CDR3 DNA is TGTGCCAGCAGTTCCTATAGCGGGAGAGGAGGGTGGAACACAGATACGCAGTATTTT.

This chain links TRBV3-1 with TRBJ2-7; D is perhaps TRBD1 or TRBD2 (5 bases each). Looked up from germline, CDR1 is LGHDT and CDR2 is YNNKEL (reference sequence). The CDR3 loop spans 16 amino acids. V was trimmed by 5 bases and J by 5 bases, leaving 22 bases between them. The CDR3 region is CASSFIPGRGAHEQYF. The CDR3 DNA follows: TGTGCCAGCAGCTTTATCCCGGGACGGGGAGCCCACGAGCAGTACTTC.

The CDR3 loop reads CASSAQDRDHEQYF. The CDR3 DNA follows: TGTGCCAGCAGCGCACAGGACAGGGACCACGAGCAGTACTTC. The chain employs TRBV9 and TRBJ2-7; 8 positions agree with TRBD1. The germline gives CDR1 SGDLS, CDR2 YYNGEE. The CDR3 covers 14 residues. V was clipped by 3 bases and J by 5 bases; unmatched bases: 7.

This rearrangement joins TRBV25-1 to TRBJ2-3; 8 nucleotides line up with TRBD2. The CDR3 spans 13 residues. V dropped 4 bases and J dropped 4; count of bases not matched to a gene: 1. Per the germline V gene, CDR1 is MGHDK and CDR2 is SYGVNS. The CDR3 loop reads CASSVLAADTQYF. DNA of the CDR3: TGTGCCAGCAGTGTACTAGCGGCAGATACGCAGTATTTT.

In its sample, this clonotype was seen once. The J gene is TRBJ2-7, the V gene TRBV7-6; 12 bases align to TRBD2. Germline loops: CDR1 SGHVS, CDR2 FNYEAQ. The junction had 6 bases not matched to a gene; V was cut back by 4 bases and J by 5 bases. This CDR3 is built from 15 residues. The CDR3 loop reads CASSSPTSGSHEQYF. As DNA, the CDR3 is TGTGCCAGCAGCTCCCCGACTAGCGGGAGTCACGAGCAGTACTTC.

This clonotype was seen a handful of times. This chain connects TRBV5-4 to TRBJ1-1; a possible D gene is TRBD1 (6 bases). With 0 bases removed from V and 4 bases from J, the gap between germline ends came to 13 bases. Germline V lookup: CDR1 SGHNT, CDR2 YYREEE (reference sequence). CDR3 length equals 15 residues. The CDR3 DNA is TGTGCCAGCAGCTTGGAGCAGGGGCTGACCACTGAAGCTTTCTTT. As protein: CASSLEQGLTTEAFF.

This clonotype was detected only a few times. The V gene is TRBV12-3 or TRBV12-4, the J gene TRBJ2-3; D call uncertain. The CDR3 contains 13 residues. Trimming took 8 bases from V and 6 from J, leaving 15 bases between them. The CDR3 DNA reads as TGTGCCAGCGGCGGACCCCCTCCCGATACGCAGTATTTT. Residues: CASGGPPPDTQYF.

Only a few counts were recorded for this clonotype. J is TRBJ1-4 and V is TRBV12-3 or TRBV12-4; D is unresolved. Trimming pared 3 bases from V and 3 bases from J, leaving 5 bases between. The CDR3 extends over 13 amino acids. Here the CDR3 reads CASSLYSNEKLFF. CDR3 in DNA: TGTGCCAGCAGTTTGTACTCTAATGAAAAACTGTTTTTT.

This clonotype came up many times. The chain couples TRBV5-1 to TRBJ2-1; no definite D call. The CDR3 sequence is 13 residues long. CDR1 SGHRS and CDR2 YFSETQ come from the germline V gene. Trimming left V 4 bases short and J 1 base short, with 6 bases between. The CDR3 loop reads CASSASSYNEQFF. The CDR3 nucleotides read TGCGCCAGCAGCGCGTCTTCCTACAATGAGCAGTTCTTC.

This clonotype was seen only a few times. The gene calls are TRBV7-9 and TRBJ1-1; tentative D call: TRBD1 (5 bases). The CDR3 spans 15 residues. The germline gives CDR1 SEHNR, CDR2 FQNEAQ (reference sequence). V lost 4 bases, J lost 6 bases, and 18 bases lay in between. The CDR3 sequence: CASSSPQGGTPEAFF. DNA for the CDR3: TGTGCCAGCAGCTCCCCTCAAGGAGGGACCCCTGAAGCTTTCTTT. The whole variable domain, filled in from reference TRBV7-9 and TRBJ1-1, reads DTGVSQNPRHKITKRGQNVTFRCDPISEHNRLYWYRQTLGQGPEFLTYFQNEAQLEKSRLLSDRFSAERPKGSFSTLEIQRTEQGDSAMYLCASSSPQGGTPEAFFGQGTRLTVV.

The rearrangement uses TRBV6-1 and TRBJ2-1, with a tentative D call TRBD1 (6 bases). The CDR3 consists of 15 residues. Per the germline V gene, CDR1 is MNHNS and CDR2 is SASEGT. V lost 6 bases to trimming and J lost 1 base, with 13 bases between them. The CDR3 here is CASSPDSFSYNEQFF. The CDR3 nucleotides are TGTGCCAGCAGCCCGGACAGTTTTTCCTACAATGAGCAGTTCTTC.

V gene TRBV12-3 or TRBV12-4 combines with J gene TRBJ2-5; D gene uncertain. The V end lost 3 bases, the J end lost 0 bases, and 5 bases lay between the germline ends. This CDR3 region has 13 residues. CDR3 protein: CASSFTNQETQYF. DNA of the CDR3: TGTGCCAGCAGTTTTACTAACCAAGAGACCCAGTACTTC.

The V and J genes are TRBV19 and TRBJ2-7; 7 bases are shared with TRBD1. V shed 5 bases, J shed 7 bases, and the junction held 17 bases outside the gene matches. Germline CDR1 and CDR2: LNHDA and SQIVND (reference sequence). The CDR3 sequence is 16 residues long. The CDR3 DNA follows: TGTGCCAGTAGTCTCTCCGGACAGGCCGGTCCTCCGGAGCAGTACTTC. Protein: CASSLSGQAGPPEQYF.